The 30 T cell receptor beta chains below come from one sample, sequenced in a study of T-cell reconstitution after alpha-beta-depleted transplantation in children. Unique molecular identifiers were incorporated when the TCRbeta library was constructed. TCRdb independently ran MiXCR on the PCR reads; one entry per CDR3 protein. The table shows 610,000 or so distinct CDR3 sequences, with 25% to 30% occurring only once. Sequences were derived from PBMCs, sampled before TCRalphabeta/CD19-depleted stem cell transplant. These receptors all stem from a boy younger than two with Wiskott-Aldrich syndrome, due to receive a stem cell transplant.

This chain joins TRBV21-1 and TRBJ1-2. TRBV21-1 is deemed a pseudogene. There are 17 residues in the CDR3. The CDR3 nucleotides read TGTGCCACCAGCAAAAAATCGCCTGAGCCGAGCGGCTATGGCTACACCTTC. Protein product: CATSKKSPEPSGYGYTF.

This clonotype was detected only a few times. The CDR3 DNA is TGCAGTGCTCTAAGGACTAGCGGGAAAGAGACCCAGTACTTC. Translation: CSALRTSGKETQYF. V gene TRBV20-1 combines with J gene TRBJ2-5, with 12 bases that match TRBD2. Germline V CDR1 and CDR2: DFQATT, SNEGSKA (reference sequence). This CDR3 has 14 residues. V gave up 5 bases and J gave up 3 bases; unmatched junction bases: 4.

The DNA for the CDR3 is TGTGCCAGCAGAAAGGATACAGGGGTCAACAATCAGCCCCAGCATTTT. This sequence encodes CASRKDTGVNNQPQHF. The rearrangement uses TRBV6-1 and TRBJ1-5, with TRBD1 matching 7 bases. The CDR3 loop spans 16 amino acids. Germline lookup yields CDR1 MNHNS and CDR2 SASEGT. Trimming took 6 bases from V and 3 from J; bases not matched to a gene: 11.

This clonotype was seen a few times. The CDR3 spells CASSFGQGFTEAFF. CDR3 nucleotides: TGTGCCAGCAGCTTTGGACAGGGGTTCACTGAAGCTTTCTTT. The chain joins TRBV7-2 to TRBJ1-1, with TRBD1 matching over 9 bases. Germline trimming cut 3 bases from V and 4 bases from J; bases unmatched to any gene: 3. Germline V gene data show CDR1 as SGHTA and CDR2 as FQGNSA. The CDR3 is made up of 14 amino acids.

The chain joins TRBV9 to TRBJ2-7; D assignment may be TRBD1 or TRBD2 (5 bases each). The CDR3 contains 13 residues. V lost 6 bases and J lost 6, with 16 bases in between. In germline, CDR1 is SGDLS, CDR2 YYNGEE. The CDR3 nucleotides are TGTGCCAGCAATGGGACCCGGGGCTTCGAGCAGTACTTC. Its protein is CASNGTRGFEQYF.

On this clonotype itself: The junction differs from germline at one of its ends, possibly a read error. The chain uses TRBV5-1 and TRBJ2-1; 11 bases agree with TRBD2. CDR3 length: 17 amino acids. Germline V gene sequence: CDR1 SGHRS, CDR2 YFSETQ. For the CDR3, the DNA is TGCGCCAGCAGCCCCATAGGGACTAGCGGCTCCTACAATCAGCAGTTCTTC. Residues: CASSPIGTSGSYNQQFF.

The chain links TRBV18 to TRBJ2-1; TRBD2 might be the D (5 bases). CDR3 length: 12 amino acids. The germline gives CDR1 KGHSH, CDR2 LQKENI. Trimming pared 8 bases from V and 6 bases from J, leaving 11 bases between. The CDR3 sequence: CASSRGSNEQFF. In DNA, the CDR3 is TGTGCCAGCAGCCGGGGTAGCAATGAGCAGTTCTTC.

The chain links TRBV2 to TRBJ2-1; D call uncertain. The CDR3 consists of 13 residues. With 2 bases removed from V and 5 bases from J, the gap between germline ends came to 7 bases. CDR1 SNHLY and CDR2 FYNNEI come from the germline V gene. CDR3 protein: CASSERVNNEQFF. The CDR3 DNA reads as TGTGCCAGCAGTGAAAGGGTGAACAATGAGCAGTTCTTC.

The chain links TRBV10-3 to TRBJ2-2; D gene unclear. The CDR3 has 12 amino acids. Trimming removed 11 bases at V and 5 bases at J, with 12 bases between. Germline lookup yields CDR1 ENHRY and CDR2 SYGVKD. The CDR3 spells CALSGGTGELFF. The DNA of the CDR3 is TGTGCCCTCTCAGGTGGGACCGGGGAGCTGTTTTTT.

This clonotype showed up just a few times. This chain connects TRBV15 to TRBJ2-5; 9 nucleotides line up with TRBD2. V was pared by 3 bases and J by 2 bases, with 4 bases of the junction left unmatched. There are 15 residues in the CDR3. CDR1 is LNHNV, CDR2 YYDKDF, per germline (reference sequence). CDR3 sequence: CATSRALAGQETQYF. The CDR3 DNA follows: TGTGCCACCAGCAGGGCTCTAGCGGGGCAAGAGACCCAGTACTTC.

The chain links TRBV2 to TRBJ1-1; TRBD1 might be the D (6 bases). CDR3 length: 14 residues. The germline V gene encodes CDR1 SNHLY and CDR2 FYNNEI. V was shortened by 6 bases and J by 1 base, with 12 bases between the two germline ends. This CDR3 reads CASSRQVSNTEAFF. The CDR3 DNA follows: TGTGCCAGCAGCCGACAGGTCTCGAACACTGAAGCTTTCTTT.

This clonotype turned up a few times. This chain uses TRBV5-1 with TRBJ2-5; no definite D call. Trimming took 4 bases from V and 3 from J, leaving 16 bases between them. This CDR3 contains 15 residues. From germline, CDR1 is SGHRS and CDR2 YFSETQ. As DNA, the CDR3 is TGCGCCAGCAGCCCAGTGGGTAGGCCCGAAGAGACCCAGTACTTC. Protein: CASSPVGRPEETQYF.

In DNA form, the CDR3 reads TGCGCCAGCAGCTTGGCAAAGACAGGAGCGGCTAATGAAAAACTGTTTTTT. Translating gives CASSLAKTGAANEKLFF. The genes are TRBV5-1 and TRBJ1-4; maybe TRBD1 (6 bases). V was trimmed by 0 bases and J by 3 bases, leaving 15 bases between them. The germline gives CDR1 SGHRS, CDR2 YFSETQ. CDR3 size: 17 residues.

V gene TRBV10-3 combines with J gene TRBJ2-5, with D unresolved. The CDR3 length is 13 residues. V was clipped by 4 bases and J by 1 base, with 7 bases between them. CDR1 is ENHRY and CDR2 is SYGVKD in the germline V gene. CDR3 residues: CAISGNPQETQYF. CDR3 DNA: TGTGCCATCAGTGGCAACCCCCAAGAGACCCAGTACTTC.

Regarding this clonotype: One junction end does not reproduce the germline sequence, and a read error may be involved. V is TRBV5-1 and J is TRBJ2-5; possibly TRBD1 for D (6 bases). Germline loops: CDR1 SGHRS, CDR2 YFSETQ. This CDR3 spans 14 amino acids. The CDR3 DNA sequence: TGTGCCAGCAGTTTGGGACAAGGGCTTGAGACCCAGTACTTC. This translates into CASSLGQGLETQYF.

A few counts support this clonotype. This chain joins TRBV7-8 and TRBJ2-2; 12 bases are a match to TRBD2. Germline trimming cut 4 bases from V and 5 bases from J; bases unmatched to any gene: 8. The length of the CDR3 is 17 residues. Germline assignment: CDR1 SGHVS and CDR2 FQNEAQ. CDR3 residues: CASSYPRLAGETGELFF. The CDR3 region has the DNA TGTGCCAGCAGCTACCCCAGACTAGCGGGAGAGACCGGGGAGCTGTTTTTT.

The chain is built from TRBV12-3 or TRBV12-4 and TRBJ2-3; TRBD2 matches at 7 bases. CDR3 size: 16 residues. V shed 3 bases, J shed 4 bases, and the junction held 10 bases outside the gene matches. CDR3 in DNA: TGTGCCAGCAGTTTTGTATGGGAGGGCCTCTCAGATACGCAGTATTTT. Residues: CASSFVWEGLSDTQYF.

In its sample, this clonotype was seen a few times. The V gene is TRBV29-1, the J gene TRBJ1-1, with 9 bases matching TRBD1. Germline trimming cut 6 bases from V and 0 bases from J; bases unmatched to any gene: 11. Per germline, CDR1 SQVTM and CDR2 ANQGSEA. The CDR3 contains 16 residues. CDR3 sequence (DNA): TGCAGCGTCCAAACCGGGACAGGGACTATGAACACTGAAGCTTTCTTT. It is translated as CSVQTGTGTMNTEAFF.

The rearrangement joins TRBV27 to TRBJ2-1; D possibly matches TRBD1 or TRBD2 (6 bases each). CDR1 MNHEY and CDR2 SMNVEV come from the germline V gene (reference sequence). CDR3 size: 17 residues. Trimming took 4 bases from V and 8 from J, leaving 24 bases between them. The CDR3 here is CASSSTTGWRRGHEQFF. CDR3 DNA: TGTGCCAGCAGTTCTACTACAGGGTGGCGGCGGGGTCATGAGCAGTTCTTC.

This chain uses TRBV15 with TRBJ2-5; TRBD1 matches 9 bases. The CDR3 covers 15 residues. The junction had 6 bases not matched to a gene; V was cut back by 2 bases and J by 5 bases. Germline CDR1 is LNHNV and CDR2 is YYDKDF (reference sequence). As DNA, the CDR3 is TGTGCCACCAGCAGATGGAGACAGGGGGTGGAGACCCAGTACTTC. Translated: CATSRWRQGVETQYF.

This clonotype came up a few times. The chain is built from TRBV20-1 and TRBJ2-1, with TRBD2 matching 7 bases. Trimming took 8 bases from V and 1 from J; bases not matched to a gene: 8. The CDR3 is made up of 14 amino acids. The germline gives CDR1 DFQATT, CDR2 SNEGSKA (reference sequence). This CDR3 is CSKTSQSSYNEQFF. CDR3 coding DNA: TGCAGTAAGACTAGCCAAAGTTCCTACAATGAGCAGTTCTTC.

This chain links TRBV5-1 with TRBJ2-1; maybe TRBD1 (6 bases). Trimming shortened V by 2 bases and J by 5 bases, and 11 bases separated the two germline ends. Germline assignment: CDR1 SGHRS and CDR2 YFSETQ. The CDR3 has 14 amino acids. CDR3 nucleotides: TGCGCCAGCAGCTTTTACGCAGGGGACAATGAGCAGTTCTTC. Its protein product is CASSFYAGDNEQFF.

A single count supports this clonotype. The chain recombines TRBV18 with TRBJ2-4; TRBD1 agrees at 9 bases. The CDR3 has 14 residues. Germline CDR1 is KGHSH and CDR2 is LQKENI. Trimming at V came to 2 bases and at J to 4 bases, leaving 0 bases not matched to a gene. Written as DNA, the CDR3 is TGTGCCAGCTCACCAGGGACAGGGAAAAACATTCAGTACTTC. Protein product: CASSPGTGKNIQYF.

This clonotype showed up just a few times. The rearrangement joins TRBV20-1 to TRBJ2-5, with 7 bases lining up with TRBD2. The CDR3 totals 17 residues. Germline V lookup: CDR1 DFQATT, CDR2 SNEGSKA (reference sequence). V lost 2 bases and J lost 5; bases outside the gene matches: 17. This CDR3 is CSARLPGGSVAGETQYF. For the CDR3, the DNA is TGCAGTGCTAGACTCCCTGGCGGGAGTGTAGCTGGGGAGACCCAGTACTTC.

The chain is built from TRBV5-1 and TRBJ1-4; perhaps TRBD1 as D (5 bases). The CDR3 runs 15 residues. The germline CDR1 and CDR2 sequences are SGHRS and YFSETQ. The V gene lost 4 bases and the J gene lost 6 bases, with 16 bases spanning the gap. Written as DNA, the CDR3 is TGCGCCAGCAGCCGAACCGACAGAGACTATGAAAAACTGTTTTTT. Its protein product is CASSRTDRDYEKLFF.

The rearrangement uses TRBV27 and TRBJ2-1, with 13 bases aligning to TRBD2. CDR3 length: 20 amino acids. J lost 5 bases, V lost 6 bases, and 19 bases had no gene match. Germline V lookup: CDR1 MNHEY, CDR2 SMNVEV (reference sequence). The DNA of the CDR3 is TGTGCCAGCAGAAGAACCGGGACTAGCGGGAATGTCGTACAGGACAATGAGCAGTTCTTC. Amino acid sequence: CASRRTGTSGNVVQDNEQFF.

This clonotype has a handful of counts. The V call is TRBV5-6, the J call TRBJ1-2; D remains ambiguous. Germline values: CDR1 SGHDT, CDR2 YYEEEE. The CDR3 length is 14 residues. V was shortened by 2 bases and J by 4 bases, with 12 bases between the two germline ends. The CDR3 reads CASSFPGPGYGYTF. CDR3 nucleotide sequence: TGTGCCAGCAGCTTTCCTGGGCCCGGCTATGGCTACACCTTC.

The genes are TRBV13 and TRBJ2-4; no clear D. V was shortened by 0 bases and J by 9 bases, with 12 bases between the two germline ends. The CDR3 covers 14 residues. Germline-derived CDR1 and CDR2 are PRHDT and FYEKMQ (reference sequence). The CDR3 bases are TGTGCCAGCAGCTTAGGGCCCTCGGTGAGCATTCAGTACTTC. This codes for CASSLGPSVSIQYF.

The chain employs TRBV5-1 and TRBJ2-5; a possible D gene is TRBD1 (6 bases). The V gene lost 4 bases and the J gene lost 5 bases, with 12 bases spanning the gap. This CDR3 is 13 amino acids long. CDR1 is SGHRS, CDR2 YFSETQ, per germline. The CDR3 loop is CASSVDSLETQYF. The DNA for the CDR3 is TGCGCCAGCAGCGTGGACAGTTTGGAGACCCAGTACTTC.

This clonotype came up a few times. This chain joins TRBV12-3 or TRBV12-4 and TRBJ2-1; 12 bases are shared with TRBD2. The CDR3 covers 16 residues. V trimming: 8 bases; J trimming: 4 bases; junction bases outside the gene matches: 9. The CDR3 reads CASGTSGRMLYNEQFF. CDR3 bases: TGTGCCAGCGGAACTAGCGGGAGGATGCTATACAATGAGCAGTTCTTC.